This entry is about one T cell receptor beta chain. The antigen is not known. PCR employed 60 Vbeta and 13 Jbeta primers. The assay was immunoSEQ multiplex PCR, and TCRdb's table has in-frame clones only and misses some. The sample lists about 90,000 clones; about 73% were seen once. The data originate from a study of cytomegalovirus exposure and HLA in healthy donors. Study conclusions and caveats: Some TCR beta chains (roughly 150 of them) were listed as cytomegalovirus-associated.

The sequence was collected from a woman between 50 and 59 years old in good health and CMV-seropositive. Sample: PBMCs.

CDR3 residues: CASSSLGRSSYNEQFF. The DNA for the CDR3 is TGTGCCAGCAGCTCCCTCGGAAGGAGCTCCTACAATGAGCAGTTCTTC. This rearrangement joins TRBV11-2 to TRBJ2-1; no reliable D call. Germline assignment: CDR1 SGHAT and CDR2 FQNNGV. CDR3 size: 16 residues. Trimming left V 4 bases short and J 0 bases short, with 13 bases between.